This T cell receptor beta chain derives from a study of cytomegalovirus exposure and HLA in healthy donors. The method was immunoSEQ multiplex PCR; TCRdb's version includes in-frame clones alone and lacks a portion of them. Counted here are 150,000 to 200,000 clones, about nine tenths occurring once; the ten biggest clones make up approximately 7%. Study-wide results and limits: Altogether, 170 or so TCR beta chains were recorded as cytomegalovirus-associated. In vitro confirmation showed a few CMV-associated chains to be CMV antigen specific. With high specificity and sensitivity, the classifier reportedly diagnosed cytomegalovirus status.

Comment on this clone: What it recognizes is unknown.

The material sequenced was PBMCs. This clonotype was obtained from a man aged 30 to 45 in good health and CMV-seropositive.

CDR3 sequence (DNA): TGTGCCACCAACCCAGGGAATAATCAGCCCCAGCATTTT. Translating gives CATNPGNNQPQHF. This chain joins TRBV10-3 and TRBJ1-5; tentatively, D is TRBD1 (5 bases). Germline CDR1 reads ENHRY; CDR2 reads SYGVKD. The CDR3 is made up of 13 amino acids. The V and J ends lost 10 bases and 4 bases respectively, with 14 bases between them.